This passage covers 9 T cell receptor beta chains from one sample sequenced in a study of shared clonotypes between healthy human individuals. The data were produced by immunoSEQ multiplex PCR, yet TCRdb's version contains in-frame clones alone and is incomplete. The table shows 450,000 to 500,000 clones, with roughly 80% occurring only once. Sample: PBMCs. These receptors originate from a woman aged 40 to 50 in good health. Some clones in this sample may be carry-over from other donors' samples.

On this clone itself: A far larger clone is only one base removed, so a read error is likely. The sample contains more than one DNA sequence encoding this CDR3. The V call is TRBV30, the J call TRBJ2-5; D gene unclear. The J call may be incorrect, as the DNA end agrees better with TRBJ2-7. This CDR3 spans 15 amino acids. Germline V CDR1 and CDR2: GTSNPN, SVGIG (reference sequence). DNA of the CDR3: TGTGCCTGGAGTCCGACCACACCTGTGGGTAACGAGCAGTACTTC. Encoded protein: CAWSPTTPVGNEQYF.

This clone came up once. The rearrangement uses TRBV30 and TRBJ2-1; 9 bases are shared with TRBD2. The V gene end was trimmed by 4 bases and the J gene end by 7 bases; junction bases not matched to a gene: 8. CDR3 size: 14 residues. Per the germline V gene, CDR1 is GTSNPN and CDR2 is SVGIG (reference sequence). As DNA, the CDR3 is TGTGCCTGGAATCGAGGACTAGCGTTAAATGAGCAGTTCTTC. It specifies CAWNRGLALNEQFF.

The CDR3 sequence: CASSYSFTTGELFF. In DNA form, the CDR3 reads TGTGCCAGCAGTTACTCGTTCACGACCGGGGAGCTGTTTTTT. The chain employs TRBV6-5 and TRBJ2-2, with D hard to call. Germline CDR1 and CDR2: MNHEY and SVGAGI. The germline V and J ends were trimmed by 0 bases and 5 bases, with 7 bases remaining between them. CDR3 size: 14 residues.

The V call is TRBV10-2, the J call TRBJ2-2; 8 bases agree with TRBD2. CDR3 length equals 16 residues. Trimming at V came to 3 bases and at J to 5 bases, leaving 8 bases not matched to a gene. Looked up from germline, CDR1 is WSHSY and CDR2 is SAAADI. CDR3 in amino acids: CASSEPEAGVTGELFF. DNA of the CDR3: TGCGCCAGCAGTGAACCGGAAGCGGGAGTTACCGGGGAGCTGTTTTTT.

The table lists this clone with many counts. This sample also contains other DNA sequences that code for the same CDR3. The rearrangement joins TRBV5-4 to TRBJ2-1, with D perhaps matching TRBD2 (6 bases). Trimming took off 0 bases at V and 2 bases at J, with 9 bases between the two ends. The CDR3 has 15 residues. Per the germline V gene, CDR1 is SGHNT and CDR2 is YYREEE (reference sequence). The CDR3 sequence is CASSLVGTPYNEQFF. The CDR3 region has the DNA TGTGCCAGCAGCTTGGTCGGGACTCCCTACAATGAGCAGTTCTTC.

The rearrangement uses TRBV7-9 and TRBJ1-3, with D unresolved. Trimming shortened V by 4 bases and J by 4 bases, and 5 bases separated the two germline ends. The CDR3 sequence is 12 residues long. Germline CDR1 SEHNR, CDR2 FQNEAQ (reference sequence). CDR3 nucleotide sequence: TGTGCCAGCAGCTCTAACGGAAACACCATATATTTT. This gives the protein CASSSNGNTIYF.

The gene calls are TRBV11-2 and TRBJ2-7, with D perhaps matching TRBD2 (6 bases). This CDR3 region has 15 residues. V shed 2 bases and J shed 2 bases, with 13 bases lying between them. In germline, CDR1 is SGHAT, CDR2 FQNNGV. The CDR3 sequence: CASSLRGGLPYEQYF. The CDR3 DNA reads as TGTGCCAGCAGCTTACGGGGAGGACTCCCCTACGAGCAGTACTTC.

This clone was detected many times. The chain combines TRBV21-1 with TRBJ2-3; the table's TRBD1 call for D was not verified on the DNA. TRBV21-1 has pseudogene status. CDR3 length: 15 residues. The CDR3 region has the DNA TGTGCCAGCAGCAAGGAGGGGACAGGCCCAGATACGCAGTATTTT. Amino acid sequence: CASSKEGTGPDTQYF.

At least ten counts were recorded for this clone. The CDR3, as DNA: TGTGCCAGCAGTTTGACTAGCGGGACCTACAATGAGCAGTTCTTC. Its translation is CASSLTSGTYNEQFF. The rearrangement joins TRBV6-4 to TRBJ2-1; 11 nucleotides align to TRBD2. V lost 5 bases to trimming and J lost 2 bases; unmatched junction nucleotides: 2. This CDR3 is 15 amino acids long. Germline CDR1 reads MRHNA; CDR2 reads SNTAGT.